This entry lists 4 T cell receptor beta chains sequenced from one sample in a study of blood T cell repertoires in COVID-19. Clones were read by immunoSEQ multiplex PCR, and TCRdb kept only the in-frame ones, dropping some. Among about 410,000 clones listed, around 86% were seen once. The sequenced sample was peripheral blood. These receptor sequences come from a woman aged 25 to 39 with active or convalescent COVID-19.

The chain joins TRBV9 to TRBJ2-1, with 8 positions matching TRBD1. Germline CDR1 SGDLS, CDR2 YYNGEE. J gave up 4 bases and V 4 bases, and 13 bases lay outside the gene matches. The CDR3 consists of 17 residues. CDR3 residues: CASSSSQRQGRYNEQFF. CDR3 DNA: TGTGCCAGCAGCTCCTCTCAGAGACAGGGGAGATACAATGAGCAGTTCTTC. Using reference TRBV9 and TRBJ2-1 for the parts outside the CDR3, the full variable domain is DSGVTQTPKHLITATGQRVTLRCSPRSGDLSVYWYQQSLDQGLQFLIQYYNGEERAKGNILERFSAQQFPDLHSELNLSSLELGDSALYFCASSSSQRQGRYNEQFFGPGTRLTVL.

The CDR3 region has the DNA TGTGCCTGGAGTGTTCGAGCGGGAGGGGTAGGGGCCTACGAGCAGTACTTC. Its protein product is CAWSVRAGGVGAYEQYF. V usage is TRBV30 and J usage is TRBJ2-7; TRBD2 aligns across 10 bases. Germline CDR1 GTSNPN, CDR2 SVGIG (reference sequence). The CDR3 sequence is 17 residues long. Trimming took 0 bases from V and 2 from J; bases not matched to a gene: 10.

V gene TRBV6-5 combines with J gene TRBJ2-7; 7 bases line up with TRBD1. The CDR3 has 15 residues. The J segment lost 3 bases and the V segment lost 7 bases, leaving 12 bases of the junction unmatched. Germline V gene data show CDR1 as MNHEY and CDR2 as SVGAGI. In DNA form, the CDR3 reads TGTGCCAGCACCGAATTCGAAGGGGGCAGCTACGAGCAGTACTTC. Translation gives CASTEFEGGSYEQYF.

This chain uses TRBV7-9 with TRBJ1-6, with D uncertain. Germline CDR1 and CDR2: SEHNR and FQNEAQ (reference sequence). The CDR3 consists of 15 residues. V lost 1 base to trimming and J lost 10 bases, with 14 bases between them. CDR3 loop: CASSLGTTCSSPLHF. For the CDR3, the DNA is TGTGCCAGCAGCTTAGGCACCACGTGTAGCTCACCCCTCCACTTT.